This entry features one TCR beta chain sequence. This sample was taken from a study of blood T cell repertoires in COVID-19. About the research overall: Collection of acute and convalescent COVID-19 samples took place in the United States, Italy and Spain. Sample material is recorded as cDNA or gDNA derived from T cells, B-cell-depleted T cells, or PBMCs.

This CDR3 is 15 amino acids long. With V trimmed by 2 bases and J by 1 base, 5 bases remained unmatched. Germline V CDR1 and CDR2: MNHEY, SVGAGI. In the authors' workflow: Estimation of nucleated cell counts relied on the amplification of reference gene primers. TCRdb keeps only in-frame clones here, not all; method: immunoSEQ multiplex PCR. For V, J and clone size, that table is used; D and trimming come from the DNA. The sample records fewer than 120,000 clones, approximately 85% being singletons. The rearrangement joins TRBV6-5 to TRBJ2-7; 7 nucleotides align to TRBD1. Sequenced input: peripheral blood. This TCR came from a woman aged 55-69 years with acute or convalescent COVID-19. The CDR3 region is CASSYTPGQSYEQYF. CDR3 in DNA: TGTGCCAGCAGTTACACCCCGGGACAGTCCTACGAGCAGTACTTC.